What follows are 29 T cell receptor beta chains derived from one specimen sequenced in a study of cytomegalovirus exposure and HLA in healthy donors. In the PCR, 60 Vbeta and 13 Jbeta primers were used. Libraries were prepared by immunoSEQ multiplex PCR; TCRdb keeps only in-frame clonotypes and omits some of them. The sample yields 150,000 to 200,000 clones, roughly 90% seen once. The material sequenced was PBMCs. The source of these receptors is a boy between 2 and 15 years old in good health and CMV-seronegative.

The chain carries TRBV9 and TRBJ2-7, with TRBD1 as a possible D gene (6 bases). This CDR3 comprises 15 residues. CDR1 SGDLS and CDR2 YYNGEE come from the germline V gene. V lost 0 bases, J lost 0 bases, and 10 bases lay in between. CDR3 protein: CASSVEAGVSYEQYF. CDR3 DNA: TGTGCCAGCAGCGTAGAGGCAGGGGTCTCCTACGAGCAGTACTTC.

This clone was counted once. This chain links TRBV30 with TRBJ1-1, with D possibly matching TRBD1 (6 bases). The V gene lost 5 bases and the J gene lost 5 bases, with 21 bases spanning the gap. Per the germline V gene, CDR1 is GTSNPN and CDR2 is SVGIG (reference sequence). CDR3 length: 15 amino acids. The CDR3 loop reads CAWCLRGALRTEAFF. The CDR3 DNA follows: TGTGCCTGGTGCCTACGGGGGGCACTGAGAACTGAAGCTTTCTTT.

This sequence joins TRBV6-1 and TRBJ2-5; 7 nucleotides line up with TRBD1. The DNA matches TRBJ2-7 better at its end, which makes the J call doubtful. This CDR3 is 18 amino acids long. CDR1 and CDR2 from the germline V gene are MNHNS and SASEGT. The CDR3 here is CASSAATPSSPGQCEQYF. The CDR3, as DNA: TGTGCCAGCAGTGCCGCGACACCCAGTTCGCCGGGACAGTGCGAGCAGTACTTC.

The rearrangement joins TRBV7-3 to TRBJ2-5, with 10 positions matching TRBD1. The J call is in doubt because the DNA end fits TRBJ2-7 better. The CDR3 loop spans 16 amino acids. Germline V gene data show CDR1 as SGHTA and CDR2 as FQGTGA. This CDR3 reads CASSLSPDRGLYEQYF. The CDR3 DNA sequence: TGTGCCAGCAGCTTAAGCCCGGACAGGGGGTTATACGAGCAGTACTTC.

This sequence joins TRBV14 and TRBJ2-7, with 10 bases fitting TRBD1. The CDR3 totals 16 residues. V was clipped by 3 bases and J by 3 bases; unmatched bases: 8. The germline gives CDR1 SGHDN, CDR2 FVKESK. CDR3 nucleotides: TGTGCCAGCAGCCATACGACAGGGGGCCGGGACTACGAGCAGTACTTC. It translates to CASSHTTGGRDYEQYF.

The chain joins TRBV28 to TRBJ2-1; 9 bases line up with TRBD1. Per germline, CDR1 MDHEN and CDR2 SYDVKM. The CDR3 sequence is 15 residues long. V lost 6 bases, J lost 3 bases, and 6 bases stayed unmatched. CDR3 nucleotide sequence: TGTGCCAGCAGACCTGACAGGGGGGGCTACAATGAGCAGTTCTTC. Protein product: CASRPDRGGYNEQFF.

The DNA for the CDR3 is TGTGCCAGCAGGGGCACAGGTTTTGGCTACACCTTC. Translated, it gives CASRGTGFGYTF. V is TRBV28 and J is TRBJ1-2; possible D gene TRBD1, 5 bases. V was shortened by 6 bases and J by 7 bases, with 12 bases between the two germline ends. The CDR3 runs 12 residues. Germline V CDR1 and CDR2: MDHEN, SYDVKM.

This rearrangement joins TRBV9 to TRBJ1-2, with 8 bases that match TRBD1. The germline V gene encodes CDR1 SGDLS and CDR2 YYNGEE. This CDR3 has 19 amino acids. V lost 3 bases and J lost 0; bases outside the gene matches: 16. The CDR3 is CASSGERQGFNSANYGYTF. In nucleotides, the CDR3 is TGTGCCAGCAGCGGGGAGCGACAGGGGTTTAATAGCGCTAACTATGGCTACACCTTC.

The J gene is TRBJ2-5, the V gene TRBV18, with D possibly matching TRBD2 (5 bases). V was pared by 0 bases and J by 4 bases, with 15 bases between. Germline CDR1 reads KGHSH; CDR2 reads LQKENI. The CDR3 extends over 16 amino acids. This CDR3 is CASSPPSGGEGETQYF. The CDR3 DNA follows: TGTGCCAGCTCACCACCATCCGGTGGCGAGGGAGAGACCCAGTACTTC.

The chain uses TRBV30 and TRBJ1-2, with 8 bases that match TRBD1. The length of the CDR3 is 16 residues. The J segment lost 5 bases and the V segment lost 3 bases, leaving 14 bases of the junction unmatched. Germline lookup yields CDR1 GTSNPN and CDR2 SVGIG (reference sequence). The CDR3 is CAWRKDPQGEDYGYTF. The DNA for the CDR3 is TGTGCCTGGAGAAAGGACCCACAGGGGGAGGATTATGGCTACACCTTC.

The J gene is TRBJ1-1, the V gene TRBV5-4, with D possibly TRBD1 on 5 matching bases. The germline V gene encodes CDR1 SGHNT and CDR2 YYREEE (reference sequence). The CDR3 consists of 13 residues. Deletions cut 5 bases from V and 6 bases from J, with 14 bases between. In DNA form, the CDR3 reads TGTGCCAGCAGTCATCAACAGGTATCTGAAGCTTTCTTT. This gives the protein CASSHQQVSEAFF.

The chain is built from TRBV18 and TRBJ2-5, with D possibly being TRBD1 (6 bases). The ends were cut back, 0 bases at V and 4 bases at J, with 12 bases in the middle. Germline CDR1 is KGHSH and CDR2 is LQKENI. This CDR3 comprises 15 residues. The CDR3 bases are TGTGCCAGCTCACCACCGTCGGCCAGGGGAGAGACCCAGTACTTC. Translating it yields CASSPPSARGETQYF.

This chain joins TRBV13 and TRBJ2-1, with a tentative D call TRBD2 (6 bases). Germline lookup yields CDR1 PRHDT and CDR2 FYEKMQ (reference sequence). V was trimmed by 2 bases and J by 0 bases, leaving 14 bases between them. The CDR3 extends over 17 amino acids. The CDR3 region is CASSLLTYGSSYNEQFF. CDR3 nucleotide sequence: TGTGCCAGCAGCTTACTTACTTACGGGAGCTCCTACAATGAGCAGTTCTTC.

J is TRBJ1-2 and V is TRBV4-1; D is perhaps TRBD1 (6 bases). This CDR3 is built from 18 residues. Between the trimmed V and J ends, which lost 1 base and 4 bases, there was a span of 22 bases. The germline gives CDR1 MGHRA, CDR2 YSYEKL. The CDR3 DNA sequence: TGCGCCAGCAGCCAAGGGGCGGTGGACAGTTTGGGGCTCTATGGCTACACCTTC. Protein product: CASSQGAVDSLGLYGYTF.

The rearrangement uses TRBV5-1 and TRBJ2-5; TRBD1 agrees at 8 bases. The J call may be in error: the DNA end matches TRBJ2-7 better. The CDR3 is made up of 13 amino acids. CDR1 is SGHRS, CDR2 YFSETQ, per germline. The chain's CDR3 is CASSLAGGHEQYF. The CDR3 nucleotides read TGCGCCAGCAGCTTGGCAGGGGGCCACGAGCAGTACTTC.

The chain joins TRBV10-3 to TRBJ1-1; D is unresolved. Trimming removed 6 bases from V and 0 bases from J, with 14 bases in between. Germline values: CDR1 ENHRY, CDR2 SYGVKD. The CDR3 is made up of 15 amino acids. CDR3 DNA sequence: TGTGCCATCAGGGGCTCAGCCGGTATGAACACTGAAGCTTTCTTT. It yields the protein CAIRGSAGMNTEAFF.

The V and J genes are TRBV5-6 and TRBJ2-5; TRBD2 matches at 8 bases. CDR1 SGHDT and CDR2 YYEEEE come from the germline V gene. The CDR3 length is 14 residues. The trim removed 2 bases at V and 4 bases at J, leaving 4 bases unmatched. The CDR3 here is CASSFGGGRETQYF. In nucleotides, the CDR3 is TGTGCCAGCAGCTTCGGGGGGGGCCGAGAGACCCAGTACTTC.

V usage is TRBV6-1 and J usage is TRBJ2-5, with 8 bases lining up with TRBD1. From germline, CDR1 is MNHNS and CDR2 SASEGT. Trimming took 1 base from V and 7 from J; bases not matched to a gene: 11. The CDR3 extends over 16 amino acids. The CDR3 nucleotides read TGTGCCAGCAGTGAAGACCCGACAGGGGCGAGGGGGACCCAGTACTTC. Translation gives CASSEDPTGARGTQYF.

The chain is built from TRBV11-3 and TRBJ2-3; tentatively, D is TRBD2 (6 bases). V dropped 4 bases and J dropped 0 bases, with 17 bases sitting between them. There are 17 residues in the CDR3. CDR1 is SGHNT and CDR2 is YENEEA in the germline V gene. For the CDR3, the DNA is TGTGCCAGCAGCTCCTCGCAGGGTAGCGGTAGCACAGATACGCAGTATTTT. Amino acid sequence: CASSSSQGSGSTDTQYF. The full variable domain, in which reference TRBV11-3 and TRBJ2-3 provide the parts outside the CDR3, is EAGVVQSPRYKIIEKKQPVAFWCNPISGHNTLYWYLQNLGQGPELLIRYENEEAVDDSQLPKDRFSAERLKGVDSTLKIQPAELGDSAVYLCASSSSQGSGSTDTQYFGPGTRLTVL.

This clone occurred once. The CDR3, as DNA: TGTGCCAGCAGGGCGTTTAGCGGGGTTACAGATACGCAGTATTTT. Its protein is CASRAFSGVTDTQYF. The V and J genes are TRBV4-2 and TRBJ2-3; 8 bases align to TRBD2. The V gene's germline CDR1 is LGHNA and CDR2 YNFKEQ. This CDR3 contains 15 residues. Trimming removed 6 bases from V and 3 bases from J; junction bases left unmatched: 8.

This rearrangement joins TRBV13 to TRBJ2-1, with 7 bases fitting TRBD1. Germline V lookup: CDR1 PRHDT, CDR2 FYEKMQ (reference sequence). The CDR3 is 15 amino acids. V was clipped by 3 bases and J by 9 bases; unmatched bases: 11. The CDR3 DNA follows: TGTGCCAGCAGCTTTGAGGGGGCGACGTATGGTGAGCAGTTCTTC. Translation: CASSFEGATYGEQFF. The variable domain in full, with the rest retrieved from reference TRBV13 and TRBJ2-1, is AAGVIQSPRHLIKEKRETATLKCYPIPRHDTVYWYQQGPGQDPQFLISFYEKMQSDKGSIPDRFSAQQFSDYHSELNMSSLELGDSALYFCASSFEGATYGEQFFGPGTRLTVL.

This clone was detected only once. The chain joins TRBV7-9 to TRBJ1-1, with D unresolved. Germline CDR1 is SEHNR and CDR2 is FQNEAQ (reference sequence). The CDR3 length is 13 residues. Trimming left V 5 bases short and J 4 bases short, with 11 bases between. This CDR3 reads CASSRVATTEAFF. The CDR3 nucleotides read TGTGCCAGCAGCCGGGTGGCGACCACTGAAGCTTTCTTT.

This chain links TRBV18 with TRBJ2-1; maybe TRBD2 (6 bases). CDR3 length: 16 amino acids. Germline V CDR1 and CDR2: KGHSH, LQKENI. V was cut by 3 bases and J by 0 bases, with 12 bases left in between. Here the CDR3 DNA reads TGTGCCAGCTCACCTAGCGGCTGGAGCTCCTACAATGAGCAGTTCTTC. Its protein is CASSPSGWSSYNEQFF.

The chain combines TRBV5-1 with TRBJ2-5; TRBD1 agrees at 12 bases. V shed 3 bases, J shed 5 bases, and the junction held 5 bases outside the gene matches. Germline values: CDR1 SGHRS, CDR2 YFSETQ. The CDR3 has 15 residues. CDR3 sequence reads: CASSSGQGASETQYF. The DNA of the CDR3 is TGCGCCAGCAGCTCGGGACAGGGGGCGAGTGAGACCCAGTACTTC.

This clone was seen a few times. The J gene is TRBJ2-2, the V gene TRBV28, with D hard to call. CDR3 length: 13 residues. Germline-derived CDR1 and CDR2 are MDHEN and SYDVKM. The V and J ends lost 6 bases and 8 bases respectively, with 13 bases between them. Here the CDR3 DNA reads TGTGCCAGCAGGGAGCCGGCGAGGGGGGAGCTGTTTTTT. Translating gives CASREPARGELFF.

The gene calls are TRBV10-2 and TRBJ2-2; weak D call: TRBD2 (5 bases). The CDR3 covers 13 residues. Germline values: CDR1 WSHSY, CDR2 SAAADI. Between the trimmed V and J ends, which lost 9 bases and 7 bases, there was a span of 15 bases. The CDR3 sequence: CASTGTGIGELFF. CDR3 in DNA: TGCGCCAGTACTGGTACCGGGATCGGGGAGCTGTTTTTT.

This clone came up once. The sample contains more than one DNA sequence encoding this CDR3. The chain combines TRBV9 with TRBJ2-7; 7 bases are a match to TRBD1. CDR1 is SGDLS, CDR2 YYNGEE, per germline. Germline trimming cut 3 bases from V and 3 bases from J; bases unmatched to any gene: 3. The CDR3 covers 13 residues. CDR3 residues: CASSAGTDYEQYF. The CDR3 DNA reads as TGTGCCAGCAGCGCCGGGACAGACTACGAGCAGTACTTC. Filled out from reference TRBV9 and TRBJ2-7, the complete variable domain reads DSGVTQTPKHLITATGQRVTLRCSPRSGDLSVYWYQQSLDQGLQFLIQYYNGEERAKGNILERFSAQQFPDLHSELNLSSLELGDSALYFCASSAGTDYEQYFGPGTRLTVT.

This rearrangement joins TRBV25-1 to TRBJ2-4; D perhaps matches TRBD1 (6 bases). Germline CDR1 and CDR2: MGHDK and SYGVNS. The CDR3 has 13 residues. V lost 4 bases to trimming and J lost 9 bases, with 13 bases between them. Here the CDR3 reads CASSGDRFTIQYF. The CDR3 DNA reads TGTGCCAGCAGTGGCGACAGGTTTACCATTCAGTACTTC.

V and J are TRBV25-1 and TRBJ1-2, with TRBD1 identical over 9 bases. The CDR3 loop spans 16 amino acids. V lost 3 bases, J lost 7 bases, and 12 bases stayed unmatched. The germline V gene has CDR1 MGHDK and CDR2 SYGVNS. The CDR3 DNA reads TGTGCCAGCAGTGACTCCCGACAGGGGGAGTATTCTGGCTACACCTTC. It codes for CASSDSRQGEYSGYTF.